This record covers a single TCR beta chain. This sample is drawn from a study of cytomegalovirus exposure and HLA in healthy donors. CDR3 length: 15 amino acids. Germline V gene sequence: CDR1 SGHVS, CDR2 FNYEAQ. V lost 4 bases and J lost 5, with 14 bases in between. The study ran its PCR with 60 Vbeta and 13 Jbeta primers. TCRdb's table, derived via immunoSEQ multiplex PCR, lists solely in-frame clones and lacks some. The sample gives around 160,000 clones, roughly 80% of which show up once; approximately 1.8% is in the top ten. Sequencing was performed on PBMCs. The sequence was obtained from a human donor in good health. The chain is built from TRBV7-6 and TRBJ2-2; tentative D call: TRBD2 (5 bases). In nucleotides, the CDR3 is TGTGCCAGCAGCTCGTCGGGAATAACGACCGGGGAGCTGTTTTTT. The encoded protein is CASSSSGITTGELFF.